This entry features one TCR beta chain sequence. No cell sorting was done before RNA was extracted from the tissue. The normal lung tissue was taken more than 3 cm from the tumor edge. A modified ARM-PCR protocol with three rounds of nested PCR amplified TCRbeta. In TCRdb, the multiplex PCR reads were re-called with MiXCR into one record per CDR3 protein. The sample holds approximately 44,000 distinct CDR3 sequences, roughly 60% seen once. The data belong to a study of tumor and adjacent non-tumor tissue in lung cancer. Between the trimmed V and J ends, which lost 5 bases and 7 bases, there was a span of 18 bases. This CDR3 is built from 13 residues. CDR1 is SQVTM, CDR2 ANQGSEA, per germline.

This chain uses TRBV29-1 with TRBJ2-7, with D perhaps TRBD1 or TRBD2 (5 bases each). The clonotype originates from a man aged 50-60 years with non-small cell lung cancer. Sequenced sample: distant non-tumor lung tissue. The CDR3 DNA is TGCAGCGTTACCATGGGGGTCCCGAGAGAGCAGTACTTC. This codes for CSVTMGVPREQYF.